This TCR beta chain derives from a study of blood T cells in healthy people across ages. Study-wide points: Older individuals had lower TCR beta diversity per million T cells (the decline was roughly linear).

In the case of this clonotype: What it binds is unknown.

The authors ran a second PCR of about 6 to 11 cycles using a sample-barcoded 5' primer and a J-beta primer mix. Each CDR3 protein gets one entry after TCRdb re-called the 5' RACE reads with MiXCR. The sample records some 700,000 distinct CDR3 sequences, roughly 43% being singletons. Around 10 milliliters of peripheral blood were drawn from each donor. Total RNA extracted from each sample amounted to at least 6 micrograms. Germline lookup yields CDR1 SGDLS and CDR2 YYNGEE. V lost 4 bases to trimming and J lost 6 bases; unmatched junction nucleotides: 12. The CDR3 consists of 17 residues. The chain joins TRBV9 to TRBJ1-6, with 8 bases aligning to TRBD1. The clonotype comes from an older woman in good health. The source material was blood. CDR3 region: CASSSPGGRGSNSPLHF. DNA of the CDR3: TGTGCCAGCAGCTCTCCAGGGGGCCGAGGATCTAATTCACCCCTCCACTTT.